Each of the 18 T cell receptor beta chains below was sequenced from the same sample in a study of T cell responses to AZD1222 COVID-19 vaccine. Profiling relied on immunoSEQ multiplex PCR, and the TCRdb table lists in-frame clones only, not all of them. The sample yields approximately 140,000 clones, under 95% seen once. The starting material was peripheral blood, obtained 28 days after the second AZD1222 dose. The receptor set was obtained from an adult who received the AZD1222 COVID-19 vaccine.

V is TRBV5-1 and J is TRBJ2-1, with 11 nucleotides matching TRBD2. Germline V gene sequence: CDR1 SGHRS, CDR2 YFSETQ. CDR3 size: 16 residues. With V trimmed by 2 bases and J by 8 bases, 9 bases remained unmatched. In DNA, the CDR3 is TGCGCCAGCAGCTTCCAACTAGCGGGAGTCAACTATGAGCAGTTCTTC. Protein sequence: CASSFQLAGVNYEQFF.

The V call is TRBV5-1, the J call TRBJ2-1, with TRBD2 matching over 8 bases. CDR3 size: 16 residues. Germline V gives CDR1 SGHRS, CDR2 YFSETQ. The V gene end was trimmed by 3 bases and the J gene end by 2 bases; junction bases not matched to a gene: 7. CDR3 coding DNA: TGCGCCAGCAGCTCCACGGAAGCGGGGGCCTACAATGAGCAGTTCTTC. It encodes CASSSTEAGAYNEQFF.

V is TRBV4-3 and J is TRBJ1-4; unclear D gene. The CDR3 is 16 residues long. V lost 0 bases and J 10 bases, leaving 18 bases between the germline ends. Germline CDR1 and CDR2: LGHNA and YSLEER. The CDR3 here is CASSQEDPVSGGKLFF. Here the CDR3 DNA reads TGCGCCAGCAGCCAAGAAGATCCAGTTTCTGGTGGAAAACTGTTTTTT.

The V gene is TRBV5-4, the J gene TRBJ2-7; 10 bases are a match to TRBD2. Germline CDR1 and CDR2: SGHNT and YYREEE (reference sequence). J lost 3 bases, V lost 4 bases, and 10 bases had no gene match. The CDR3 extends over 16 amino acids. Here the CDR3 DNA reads TGTGCCAGCAGCGATAGCGGGAGGAATTCAATCTACGAGCAGTACTTC. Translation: CASSDSGRNSIYEQYF.

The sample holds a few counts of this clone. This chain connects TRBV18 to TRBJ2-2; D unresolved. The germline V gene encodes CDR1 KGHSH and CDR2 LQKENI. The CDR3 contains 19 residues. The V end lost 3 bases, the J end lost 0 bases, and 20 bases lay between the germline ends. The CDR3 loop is CASSPAKADIGPNTGELFF. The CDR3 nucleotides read TGTGCCAGCTCACCCGCTAAAGCCGACATAGGCCCGAACACCGGGGAGCTGTTTTTT.

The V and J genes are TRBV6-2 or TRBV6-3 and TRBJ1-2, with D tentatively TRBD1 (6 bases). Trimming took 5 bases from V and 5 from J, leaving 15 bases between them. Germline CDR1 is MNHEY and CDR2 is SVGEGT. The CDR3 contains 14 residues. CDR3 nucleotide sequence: TGTGCCAGCAGTCCACAGGGTTGGGCGTATGGCTACACCTTC. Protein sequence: CASSPQGWAYGYTF.

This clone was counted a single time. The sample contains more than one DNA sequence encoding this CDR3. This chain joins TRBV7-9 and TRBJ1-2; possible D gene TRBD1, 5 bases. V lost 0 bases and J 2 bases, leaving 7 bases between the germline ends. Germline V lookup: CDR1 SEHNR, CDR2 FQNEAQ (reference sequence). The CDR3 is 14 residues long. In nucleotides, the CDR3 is TGTGCCAGCAGCTTAGCGGGGGGGAACTATGGCTACACCTTC. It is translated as CASSLAGGNYGYTF. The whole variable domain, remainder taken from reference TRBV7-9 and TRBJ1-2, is DTGVSQNPRHKITKRGQNVTFRCDPISEHNRLYWYRQTLGQGPEFLTYFQNEAQLEKSRLLSDRFSAERPKGSFSTLEIQRTEQGDSAMYLCASSLAGGNYGYTFGSGTRLTVV.

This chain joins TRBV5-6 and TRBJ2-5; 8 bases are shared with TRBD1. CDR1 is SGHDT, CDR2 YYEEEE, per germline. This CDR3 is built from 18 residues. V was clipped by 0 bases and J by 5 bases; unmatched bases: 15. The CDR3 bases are TGTGCCAGCAGCTTGGGATTTGGTGCCAGGGGGCATCGGGAGACCCAGTACTTC. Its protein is CASSLGFGARGHRETQYF.

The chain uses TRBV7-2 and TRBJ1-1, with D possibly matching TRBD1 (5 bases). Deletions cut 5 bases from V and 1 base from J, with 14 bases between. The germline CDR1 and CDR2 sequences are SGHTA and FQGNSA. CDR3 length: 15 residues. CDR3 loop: CASSARDGTNTEAFF. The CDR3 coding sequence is TGTGCCAGCAGCGCAAGGGACGGGACGAACACTGAAGCTTTCTTT.

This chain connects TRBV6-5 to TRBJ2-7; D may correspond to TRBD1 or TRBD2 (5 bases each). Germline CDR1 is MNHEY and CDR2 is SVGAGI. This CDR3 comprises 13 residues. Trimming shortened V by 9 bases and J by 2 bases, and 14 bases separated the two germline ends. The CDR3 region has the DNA TGTGCCAGTTCCGGGACCTACACCTACGAGCAGTACTTC. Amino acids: CASSGTYTYEQYF.

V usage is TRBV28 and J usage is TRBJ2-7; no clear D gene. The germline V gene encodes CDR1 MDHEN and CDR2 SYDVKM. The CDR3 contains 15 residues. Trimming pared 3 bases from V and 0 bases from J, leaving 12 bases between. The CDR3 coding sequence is TGTGCCAGCAGTTTTATGGGCGATAGCTCCTACGAGCAGTACTTC. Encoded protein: CASSFMGDSSYEQYF.

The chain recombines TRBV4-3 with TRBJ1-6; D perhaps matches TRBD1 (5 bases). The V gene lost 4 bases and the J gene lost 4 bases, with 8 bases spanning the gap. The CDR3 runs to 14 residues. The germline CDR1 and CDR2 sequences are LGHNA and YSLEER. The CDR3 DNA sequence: TGCGCCAGCAGCCTGGGACGGTATAATTCACCCCTCCACTTT. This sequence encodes CASSLGRYNSPLHF.

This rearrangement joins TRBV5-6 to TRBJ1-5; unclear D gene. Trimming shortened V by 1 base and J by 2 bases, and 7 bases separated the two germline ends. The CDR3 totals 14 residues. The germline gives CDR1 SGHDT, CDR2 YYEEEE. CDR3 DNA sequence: TGTGCCAGCAGCTTGAGTCTGGGCAATCAGCCCCAGCATTTT. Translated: CASSLSLGNQPQHF.

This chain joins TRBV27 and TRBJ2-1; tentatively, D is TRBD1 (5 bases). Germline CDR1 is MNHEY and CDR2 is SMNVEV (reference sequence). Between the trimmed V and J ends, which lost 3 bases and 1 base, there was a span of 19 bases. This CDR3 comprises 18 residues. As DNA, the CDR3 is TGTGCCAGCAGTTTTACGATGCGCGACAGCTTTTCCTACAATGAGCAGTTCTTC. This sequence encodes CASSFTMRDSFSYNEQFF.

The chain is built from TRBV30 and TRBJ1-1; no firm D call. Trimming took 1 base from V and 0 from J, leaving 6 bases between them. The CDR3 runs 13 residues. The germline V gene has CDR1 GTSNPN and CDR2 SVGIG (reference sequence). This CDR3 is CAWSGLLNTEAFF. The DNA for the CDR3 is TGTGCCTGGAGTGGACTGTTGAACACTGAAGCTTTCTTT.

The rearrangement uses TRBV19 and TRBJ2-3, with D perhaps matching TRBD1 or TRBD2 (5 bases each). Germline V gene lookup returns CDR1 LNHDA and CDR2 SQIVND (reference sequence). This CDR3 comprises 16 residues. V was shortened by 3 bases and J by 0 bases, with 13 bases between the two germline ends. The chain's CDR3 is CASSISWGTSTDTQYF. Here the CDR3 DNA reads TGTGCCAGTAGTATTTCCTGGGGGACGAGCACAGATACGCAGTATTTT. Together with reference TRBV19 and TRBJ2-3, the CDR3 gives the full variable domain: DGGITQSPKYLFRKEGQNVTLSCEQNLNHDAMYWYRQDPGQGLRLIYYSQIVNDFQKGDIAEGYSVSREKKESFPLTVTSAQKNPTAFYLCASSISWGTSTDTQYFGPGTRLTVL.

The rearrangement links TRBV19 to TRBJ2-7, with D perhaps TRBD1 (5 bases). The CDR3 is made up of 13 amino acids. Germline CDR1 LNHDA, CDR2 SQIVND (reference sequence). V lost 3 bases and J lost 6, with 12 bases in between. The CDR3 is CASSIFIRAEQYF. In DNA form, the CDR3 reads TGTGCCAGTAGTATCTTTATCAGGGCCGAGCAGTACTTC.

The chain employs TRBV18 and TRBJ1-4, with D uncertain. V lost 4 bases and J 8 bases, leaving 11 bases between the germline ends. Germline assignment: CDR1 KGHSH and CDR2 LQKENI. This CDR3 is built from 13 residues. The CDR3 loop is CASSRGDGEKLFF. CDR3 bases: TGTGCCAGCTCACGGGGTGATGGGGAAAAACTGTTTTTT.